This T cell receptor (beta chain) originates from a study of STAT5B mutations in CD4+ large granular lymphocyte leukemia. Looking at the study overall: Healthy donors showed HLA-associated enrichment of the CDR3 'QG' motif. Overall study results and limits: Compared with healthy controls (2/35), patient top clones favored TRBV06 (8/27). No patients shared main leukemic clonotypes, though 25% to 30% appeared at low frequency elsewhere.

Regarding this clone: No antigen is known for it.

Using immunoSEQ multiplex PCR, the repertoire was profiled, and TCRdb retains in-frame clones only, with some absent. This table has roughly 40,000 clones, 70% to 90% appearing once. The CDR3 length is 15 residues. Buffy coats from healthy blood donors served as controls. This sequence originates from a human donor in good health. The sequenced material came from CD4+ T cells from blood buffy coats. The V call is TRBV21-1, the J call TRBJ1-1. TRBV21-1 represents a pseudogene. In nucleotides, the CDR3 is TGTGCCAGCAGCAAAGGTGGCAGGAGGAACACTGAAGCTTTCTTT. The encoded protein is CASSKGGRRNTEAFF.